Following are 20 T cell receptor beta chains from one sample sequenced in a study of blood T cell repertoires in COVID-19. Some clones are missing from TCRdb's copy, which holds only in-frame ones; the method was immunoSEQ multiplex PCR. The sample has some 290,000 clones, roughly 90% seen once; the top ten hold around 3.9%. The sample consisted of PBMCs or T cells enriched from blood (not recorded which). Receptors originate from a woman aged 25 to 39 who had been exposed to COVID-19.

This chain connects TRBV5-4 to TRBJ2-4, with TRBD2 matching 14 bases. There are 17 residues in the CDR3. Per the germline V gene, CDR1 is SGHNT and CDR2 is YYREEE (reference sequence). Losses at the gene ends were 4 bases for V and 4 bases for J; bases not matched to a gene: 7. The CDR3 sequence is CASSPGTSGGLKNIQYF. CDR3 sequence (DNA): TGTGCCAGCAGCCCGGGGACTAGCGGGGGACTGAAAAACATTCAGTACTTC.

V usage is TRBV28 and J usage is TRBJ2-5, with 15 bases fitting TRBD2. V trimming: 7 bases; J trimming: 5 bases; junction bases outside the gene matches: 8. Germline CDR1 and CDR2: MDHEN and SYDVKM. The CDR3 contains 16 residues. In nucleotides, the CDR3 is TGTGCCAGCACTCCGGGACTAGCGGGGGGAAGGGAGACCCAGTACTTC. This encodes CASTPGLAGGRETQYF.

The chain employs TRBV30 and TRBJ1-2; D unclear. This CDR3 comprises 12 residues. CDR1 and CDR2 (germline): GTSNPN, SVGIG (reference sequence). The V end was cut by 4 bases, the J end by 5 bases, with 11 bases between. CDR3 sequence: CAWTVNFYGYTF. The CDR3, as DNA: TGTGCCTGGACCGTTAATTTTTATGGCTACACCTTC.

The V gene is TRBV6-2 or TRBV6-3, the J gene TRBJ1-2; D perhaps matches TRBD1 (6 bases). V lost 5 bases and J lost 6, with 16 bases in between. Looked up from germline, CDR1 is MNHEY and CDR2 is SVGEGT. The CDR3 is made up of 14 amino acids. The CDR3 protein is CASSRRRTANGYTF. CDR3 coding DNA: TGTGCCAGCAGTAGAAGAAGGACAGCTAATGGCTACACCTTC.

The chain recombines TRBV2 with TRBJ1-4; 8 nucleotides match TRBD1. CDR1 is SNHLY and CDR2 is FYNNEI in the germline V gene. The V segment lost 6 bases and the J segment 4 bases; nucleotides outside the gene matches: 7. There are 15 residues in the CDR3. CDR3 bases: TGTGCCAGCAGATTACAGGGGGGGGATAATGAAAAACTGTTTTTT. Protein sequence: CASRLQGGDNEKLFF.

This clone has only a few counts. The chain combines TRBV7-9 with TRBJ1-1; tentative D call: TRBD1 (6 bases). The ends were cut back, 5 bases at V and 6 bases at J, with 13 bases in the middle. The germline V gene has CDR1 SEHNR and CDR2 FQNEAQ (reference sequence). The CDR3 has 13 amino acids. CDR3 sequence reads: CASSPQQGPEAFF. The CDR3, as DNA: TGTGCCAGCAGCCCACAACAGGGTCCTGAAGCTTTCTTT. Full variable domain (rest looked up from reference TRBV7-9 and TRBJ1-1): DTGVSQNPRHKITKRGQNVTFRCDPISEHNRLYWYRQTLGQGPEFLTYFQNEAQLEKSRLLSDRFSAERPKGSFSTLEIQRTEQGDSAMYLCASSPQQGPEAFFGQGTRLTVV.

V and J are TRBV7-2 and TRBJ1-2; 8 nucleotides agree with TRBD1. The CDR3 runs to 16 residues. Germline V lookup: CDR1 SGHTA, CDR2 FQGNSA. With V trimmed by 0 bases and J by 4 bases, 7 bases remained unmatched. DNA for the CDR3: TGTGCCAGCAGCTTAGCGCAGACAGGGGTAGGCTATGGCTACACCTTC. It yields the protein CASSLAQTGVGYGYTF.

V and J are TRBV19 and TRBJ2-7, with TRBD1 identical over 12 bases. The length of the CDR3 is 16 residues. The V and J ends lost 1 base and 8 bases, in that order; junction bases with no gene match: 9. Germline V gene data show CDR1 as LNHDA and CDR2 as SQIVND (reference sequence). The CDR3 here is CASSIGAGTGGRKQYF. The CDR3 DNA reads TGTGCCAGTAGTATAGGTGCGGGGACAGGGGGCCGAAAGCAGTACTTC.

The chain couples TRBV7-8 to TRBJ1-5; 7 bases are a match to TRBD1. The germline gives CDR1 SGHVS, CDR2 FQNEAQ. There are 15 residues in the CDR3. J gave up 2 bases and V 1 base, and 2 bases lay outside the gene matches. CDR3 sequence: CASSLEGAGNQPQHF. The CDR3 region has the DNA TGTGCCAGCAGCTTAGAGGGGGCTGGCAATCAGCCCCAGCATTTT. Variable domain in full (rest from reference TRBV7-8 and TRBJ1-5): GAGVSQSPRYKVAKRGQDVALRCDPISGHVSLFWYQQALGQGPEFLTYFQNEAQLDKSGLPSDRFFAERPEGSVSTLKIQRTQQEDSAVYLCASSLEGAGNQPQHFGDGTRLSIL.

V and J are TRBV2 and TRBJ1-2; a weak D match, TRBD1 (5 bases). The germline CDR1 and CDR2 sequences are SNHLY and FYNNEI. Trimming took 2 bases from V and 4 from J, leaving 11 bases between them. CDR3 length: 14 amino acids. CDR3 bases: TGTGCCAGCAGTGAACAGGGTCGAGGCTATGGCTACACCTTC. Translating it yields CASSEQGRGYGYTF.

This chain links TRBV27 with TRBJ2-2; D unresolved. The germline V and J ends were trimmed by 5 bases and 4 bases, with 17 bases remaining between them. Germline V gene sequence: CDR1 MNHEY, CDR2 SMNVEV (reference sequence). There are 16 residues in the CDR3. The CDR3, as DNA: TGTGCCAGCAGTCCCACCGCCTTCCGAGGCACCGGGGAGCTGTTTTTT. Amino acids: CASSPTAFRGTGELFF.

The CDR3 DNA follows: TGTGCCAGCTCACCAAATAAGGGCAGGGTTAATGAAAAACTGTTTTTT. This codes for CASSPNKGRVNEKLFF. The chain couples TRBV18 to TRBJ1-4, with D tentatively TRBD1 (5 bases). Trimming pared 2 bases from V and 4 bases from J, leaving 14 bases between. The germline V gene has CDR1 KGHSH and CDR2 LQKENI. The CDR3 runs 16 residues.

The gene calls are TRBV7-3 and TRBJ1-1, with 10 nucleotides matching TRBD1. The germline CDR1 and CDR2 sequences are SGHTA and FQGTGA. V lost 4 bases, J lost 8 bases, and 1 base stayed unmatched. The CDR3 loop spans 12 amino acids. DNA of the CDR3: TGTGCCAGCAGCTCGACAGGGGGCGAAGCTTTCTTT. This encodes CASSSTGGEAFF.

This chain links TRBV10-3 with TRBJ1-1, with D possibly TRBD1 on 6 matching bases. This CDR3 region has 14 residues. Germline-derived CDR1 and CDR2 are ENHRY and SYGVKD. V dropped 4 bases and J dropped 0 bases, with 9 bases sitting between them. The CDR3 bases are TGTGCCATCAGTGTAGGACAGATGAACACTGAAGCTTTCTTT. Protein: CAISVGQMNTEAFF.

The chain uses TRBV4-3 and TRBJ1-2, with a weak D call TRBD1 (6 bases). This CDR3 spans 15 amino acids. The V end was cut by 5 bases, the J end by 7 bases, with 20 bases between. Germline V CDR1 and CDR2: LGHNA, YSLEER. The CDR3 sequence: CASSTRQAPDVGYTF. DNA of the CDR3: TGCGCCAGCAGCACCCGACAGGCCCCTGACGTTGGCTACACCTTC.

This clone was seen a single time. The chain combines TRBV7-9 with TRBJ1-5, with 7 bases aligning to TRBD1. CDR1 is SEHNR, CDR2 FQNEAQ, per germline (reference sequence). CDR3 size: 14 residues. Losses at the gene ends were 5 bases for V and 4 bases for J; bases not matched to a gene: 5. For the CDR3, the DNA is TGTGCCAGCAGCCTAAAGGGGGCGAATCAGCCCCAGCATTTT. It specifies CASSLKGANQPQHF.

The chain uses TRBV24-1 and TRBJ1-5; possibly TRBD1 for D (5 bases). CDR1 is KGHDR, CDR2 SFDVKD, per germline. This CDR3 has 14 residues. Between the trimmed V and J ends, which lost 5 bases and 1 base, there was a span of 8 bases. The DNA for the CDR3 is TGTGCCACCAGTGTCCAGGGCAGCAATCAGCCCCAGCATTTT. Its translation: CATSVQGSNQPQHF.

A few counts support this clone. The chain carries TRBV18 and TRBJ2-7; no clear D gene. Germline V CDR1 and CDR2: KGHSH, LQKENI. The germline V and J ends were trimmed by 6 bases and 3 bases, with 6 bases remaining between them. The CDR3 consists of 11 residues. CDR3 sequence reads: CASSSNYEQYF. CDR3 nucleotides: TGTGCCAGCTCGTCCAACTACGAGCAGTACTTC.

This sequence joins TRBV6-5 and TRBJ2-7; D is unclear. Trimming took off 7 bases at V and 3 bases at J, with 10 bases between the two ends. The CDR3 covers 12 residues. The germline CDR1 and CDR2 sequences are MNHEY and SVGAGI. CDR3 in amino acids: CASNGPGYEQYF. CDR3 DNA sequence: TGTGCCAGCAATGGTCCGGGCTACGAGCAGTACTTC.

The CDR3 region is CASSTGTEQVAQYF. For the CDR3, the DNA is TGTGCCAGCAGCACCGGGACTGAGCAAGTGGCCCAGTACTTC. This sequence joins TRBV2 and TRBJ2-5; the D gene is possibly TRBD2 (6 bases). The CDR3 sequence is 14 residues long. Trimming pared 6 bases from V and 9 bases from J, leaving 20 bases between. CDR1 SNHLY and CDR2 FYNNEI come from the germline V gene.